This TCR beta chain was obtained from a study of cytomegalovirus exposure and HLA in healthy donors. The CDR3 extends over 15 amino acids. CDR1 and CDR2 (germline): MNHEY, SMNVEV (reference sequence). Trimming cost V 2 bases and J 7 bases; bases outside gene matches: 5. Sequencing used immunoSEQ multiplex PCR; TCRdb keeps in-frame clones, though not all of them. The sample yields tens of thousands of clones, 85% seen once. Sequenced material: PBMCs. The rearrangement uses TRBV27 and TRBJ2-1; TRBD2 matches 10 bases. The receptor comes from a man younger than 30 in good health and CMV-seropositive. The CDR3 DNA is TGTGCCAGCAGTTTAGCCCTAGCGGGAGATAATGAGCAGTTCTTC. This sequence encodes CASSLALAGDNEQFF.